This T cell receptor (beta chain) stems from a study of control samples from healthy donors and cancer patients. CDR1 ENHRY and CDR2 SYGVKD come from the germline V gene. This CDR3 is 17 amino acids long. V lost 10 bases to trimming and J lost 3 bases, with 28 bases between them. Here immunoSEQ multiplex PCR was the method, and the copy in TCRdb shows in-frame clones only, minus some. The repertoire holds about 120,000 clones, with approximately 92% as singletons. This chain connects TRBV10-3 to TRBJ2-7, with D possibly called TRBD1 or TRBD2 (6 bases each). This receptor was taken from a woman in her forties or fifties with colorectal cancer. The sequenced material came from PBMCs. CDR3 DNA sequence: TGTGCCACGGCTGGGACACCAACCGAACCGGAGGGCTACGAGCAGTACTTC. Its translation is CATAGTPTEPEGYEQYF.